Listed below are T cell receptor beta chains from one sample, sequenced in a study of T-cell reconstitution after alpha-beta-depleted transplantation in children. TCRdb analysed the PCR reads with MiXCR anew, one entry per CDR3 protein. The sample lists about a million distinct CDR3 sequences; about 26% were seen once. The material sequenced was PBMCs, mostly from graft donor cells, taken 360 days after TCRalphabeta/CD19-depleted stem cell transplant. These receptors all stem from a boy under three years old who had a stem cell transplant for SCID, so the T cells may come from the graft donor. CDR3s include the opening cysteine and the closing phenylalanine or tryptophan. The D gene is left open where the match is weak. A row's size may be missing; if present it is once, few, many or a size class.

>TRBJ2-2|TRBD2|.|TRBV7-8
TGTGCCAGCAGCCCTAGGGGACTAGCGGCGGTTCGGACCGGGGAGCTGTTTTTT
CASSPRGLAAVRTGELFF
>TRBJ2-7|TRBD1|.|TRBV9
TGTGCCAGCAGCCCCAGGACAGGGATCCACTACGAGCAGTACTTC
CASSPRTGIHYEQYF
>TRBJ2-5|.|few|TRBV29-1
TGCAGCGTTGAAGGGGGCAAACAAGAGACCCAGTACTTC
CSVEGGKQETQYF
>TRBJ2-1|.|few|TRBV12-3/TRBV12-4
TGTGCCAGCAGTTCCCCCATCAGCTCCTACAATGAGCAGTTCTTC
CASSSPISSYNEQFF
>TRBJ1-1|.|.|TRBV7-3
TGTGCCAGCGCAAGAGATATGAACACTGAAGCTTTCTTT
CASARDMNTEAFF
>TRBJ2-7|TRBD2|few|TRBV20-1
TGCAGTGCTAGAGACAACGAGCGGGGGGACTACTACGAGCAGTACTTC
CSARDNERGDYYEQYF
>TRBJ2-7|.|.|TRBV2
TGTGCCAGCAGACTCTCAGGGACCTCCGCTTCCTACGAGCAGTACTTC
CASRLSGTSASYEQYF
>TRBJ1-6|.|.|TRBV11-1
TGTGCCAGCAGCTCCGACAGGAACAATTCACCCCTCCACTTT
CASSSDRNNSPLHF
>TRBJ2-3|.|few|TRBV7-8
TGTGCCAGCAGCTTAGTCCAAGGACTCTCGATTAAGGCGCAGTATTTT
CASSLVQGLSIKAQYF
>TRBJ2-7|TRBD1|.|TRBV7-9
TGTGCCAGCAGCTCCGGACAGGGTAACGAGCAGTACTTC
CASSSGQGNEQYF
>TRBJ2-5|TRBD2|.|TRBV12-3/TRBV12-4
TGTGCCAGCAGTCTGCGGCCCCCCGGGAGGCAAGAGACCCAGTACTTC
CASSLRPPGRQETQYF
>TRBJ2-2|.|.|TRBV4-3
TGCGCCAGCAGCTCCGGGACACTTTATAGGGAGCTGTTTTTT
CASSSGTLYRELFF
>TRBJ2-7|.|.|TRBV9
TGTGCCAGCATCGAAAGACAGGACGCCTACGAGCAGTACTTC
CASIERQDAYEQYF
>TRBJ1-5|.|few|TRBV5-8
TGTGCCAGCAGCTTGATCAGAGGAATTGGCAATCAGCCCCAGCATTTT
CASSLIRGIGNQPQHF
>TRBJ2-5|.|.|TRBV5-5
TGTGCCAGCAGCTTCCCGGGATCGGAGACCCAGTACTTC
CASSFPGSETQYF
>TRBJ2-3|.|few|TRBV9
TGTGCCAGCAGCGTAGACAGGATAACCACAGATACGCAGTATTTT
CASSVDRITTDTQYF
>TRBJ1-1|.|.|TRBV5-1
TGCGCCAGCAGCCGTGGCCCCGGGGCTGAAGCTTTCTTT
CASSRGPGAEAFF
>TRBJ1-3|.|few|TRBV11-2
TGTGCCAGCAGCCCACTGGATACCATATATTTT
CASSPLDTIYF
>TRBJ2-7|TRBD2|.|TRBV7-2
TGTGCCAGCACACGGGGGGGGGCCTACGAGCAGTACTTC
CASTRGGAYEQYF
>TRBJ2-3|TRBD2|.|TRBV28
TGTGCCAGCAGCGCTAGCGGGGGGCCCCCAGATACGCAGTATTTT
CASSASGGPPDTQYF
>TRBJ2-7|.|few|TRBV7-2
TGTGCCAGCAGCTTACTCGACCTAGCCCCCTACGAGCAGTACTTC
CASSLLDLAPYEQYF
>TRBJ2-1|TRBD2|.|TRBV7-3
TGTGCCAGCAGCTTAACCGGGACTAGCGCTTACAATGAGCAGTTCTTC
CASSLTGTSAYNEQFF
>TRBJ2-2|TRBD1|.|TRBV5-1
TGCGCCAGCAGCTTCGAGTTCGGACAGGGAAAGCCCGGGGAGCTGTTTTTT
CASSFEFGQGKPGELFF
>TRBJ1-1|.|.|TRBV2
TGTGCCAGCACCCTGGGGGGGATTGGCACTGAAGCTTTCTTT
CASTLGGIGTEAFF
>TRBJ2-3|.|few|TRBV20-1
TGCAGTGCCAGCCCTTTCACGGTCACAGATACGCAGTATTTT
CSASPFTVTDTQYF
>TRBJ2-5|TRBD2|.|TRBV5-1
TGCGCCAGCAGCTTGGGTGTACTAGCGGGGGGCCCAACTGAGACCCAGTACTTC
CASSLGVLAGGPTETQYF
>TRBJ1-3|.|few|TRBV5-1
TGCGCCAGCAGCTTGGACGGCAGACGGGGAAACACCATATATTTT
CASSLDGRRGNTIYF
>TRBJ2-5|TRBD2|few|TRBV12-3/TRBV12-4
TGTGCCAGCAGCCCACTAGCGGGGGGGCCGGTGAAGACCCAGTACTTC
CASSPLAGGPVKTQYF
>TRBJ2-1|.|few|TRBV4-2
TGTGCCAGCAGCCTGATCAGGGGTTCCTACAATGAGCAGTTCTTC
CASSLIRGSYNEQFF
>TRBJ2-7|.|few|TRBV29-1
TGCAGCGTTTCGCGCGGGCTTCTCGAGCAGTACTTC
CSVSRGLLEQYF
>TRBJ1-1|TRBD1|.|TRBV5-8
TGTGCCAGCAGCTTGGGGACAGGGGGCCGGGACACTGAAGCTTTCTTT
CASSLGTGGRDTEAFF
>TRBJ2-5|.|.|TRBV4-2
TGTGCCAGCAGCCAAACCTTGAGTAGAGGACGAGAGACCCAGTACTTC
CASSQTLSRGRETQYF
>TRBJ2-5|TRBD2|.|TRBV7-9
TGTGCCAGCAGTCCGACGGGGGGGCGTGGAGAGACCCAGTACTTC
CASSPTGGRGETQYF
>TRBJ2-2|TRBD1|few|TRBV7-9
TGTGCCAGCAGCTGGTGGGACAGAAACACCGGGGAGCTGTTTTTT
CASSWWDRNTGELFF
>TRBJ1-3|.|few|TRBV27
TGTGCCAGCAGGAGGGGCTCTGGAAACACCATATATTTT
CASRRGSGNTIYF
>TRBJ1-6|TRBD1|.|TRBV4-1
TGCGCCAGCAGCTGGGACAGGGGTTTGTCACCCCTCCACTTT
CASSWDRGLSPLHF
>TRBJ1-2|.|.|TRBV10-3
TGTGCCATCAGTGGCGTCGGGGGCTCCTATGGCTACACCTTC
CAISGVGGSYGYTF
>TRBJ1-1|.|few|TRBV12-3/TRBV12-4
TGTGCCAGCACCCTGGGAACCGGTGAAGCTTTCTTT
CASTLGTGEAFF
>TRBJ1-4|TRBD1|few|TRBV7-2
TGTGCCAGCAGCTTGTCGCAGGGGGCAAGAACTAATGAAAAACTGTTTTTT
CASSLSQGARTNEKLFF
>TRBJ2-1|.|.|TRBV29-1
TGCAGCGTTGGTTCCGGGGAGCAGTTCTTC
CSVGSGEQFF
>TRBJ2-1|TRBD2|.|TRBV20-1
TGCAGTGCTTGGGCGAGGCCCGGGGGGTGGTTCTTC
CSAWARPGGWFF